This passage covers 23 T cell receptor beta chains from one sample sequenced in a study of patients and donors after allogeneic stem cell transplantation. One entry per CDR3 protein, called by TCRdb with MiXCR from the RT-PCR reads. The sample holds approximately 410,000 distinct CDR3 sequences, approximately 16% seen once. Sequencing used blood, either unsorted or a sorted T cell fraction (not recorded which). The receptors derive from a human donor who was either an allogeneic HSCT recipient or a stem cell or donor lymphocyte infusion donor (not recorded which). It is not recorded whose cells these are; they may come from a transplant donor.

This clonotype was recorded a few times. The gene calls are TRBV27 and TRBJ2-1; maybe TRBD2 (7 bases). The CDR3 runs 13 residues. Between the trimmed V and J ends, which lost 8 bases and 9 bases, there was a span of 17 bases. From germline, CDR1 is MNHEY and CDR2 SMNVEV (reference sequence). This CDR3 reads CASWGGTFGEQFF. CDR3 sequence (DNA): TGTGCCAGCTGGGGGGGCACCTTCGGTGAGCAGTTCTTC.

The V call is TRBV30, the J call TRBJ2-5, with 9 positions matching TRBD2. The V and J ends lost 0 bases and 4 bases, in that order; junction bases with no gene match: 9. Per the germline V gene, CDR1 is GTSNPN and CDR2 is SVGIG (reference sequence). CDR3 size: 16 residues. The CDR3 sequence is CAWSVKLAGVGETQYF. Here the CDR3 DNA reads TGTGCCTGGAGTGTTAAACTAGCGGGCGTCGGAGAGACCCAGTACTTC.

This clonotype was seen more than once but under ten times. The chain is built from TRBV27 and TRBJ1-1; unclear D gene. From germline, CDR1 is MNHEY and CDR2 SMNVEV (reference sequence). The CDR3 loop spans 11 amino acids. V was trimmed by 7 bases and J by 7 bases, leaving 10 bases between them. For the CDR3, the DNA is TGTGCCAGCACCTCACGAAATGAAGCTTTCTTT. Amino acid sequence: CASTSRNEAFF.

V gene TRBV3-1 combines with J gene TRBJ1-5, with D unresolved. This CDR3 is 16 amino acids long. The V and J ends lost 3 bases and 2 bases respectively, with 14 bases between them. Looked up from germline, CDR1 is LGHDT and CDR2 is YNNKEL (reference sequence). The CDR3 here is CASSQPLGQCNQPQHF. In DNA, the CDR3 is TGTGCCAGCAGCCAGCCGTTGGGCCAGTGCAATCAGCCCCAGCATTTT.

This clonotype was seen only a few times. The chain uses TRBV15 and TRBJ2-2; D is unresolved. The V and J ends lost 3 bases and 8 bases respectively, with 10 bases between them. CDR1 is LNHNV, CDR2 YYDKDF, per germline (reference sequence). The CDR3 is 13 residues long. CDR3 protein: CATSRAHGGELFF. The CDR3, as DNA: TGTGCCACCAGCAGGGCACATGGTGGGGAGCTGTTTTTT. The full variable domain, rest sourced from reference TRBV15 and TRBJ2-2, is DAMVIQNPRYQVTQFGKPVTLSCSQTLNHNVMYWYQQKSSQAPKLLFHYYDKDFNNEADTPDNFQSRRPNTSFCFLDIRSPGLGDTAMYLCATSRAHGGELFFGEGSRLTVL.

This clonotype turned up a few times. The CDR3 region is CARSRDTGELFF. CDR3 nucleotide sequence: TGTGCCCGGTCCCGCGATACCGGGGAGCTGTTTTTT. The V call is TRBV30, the J call TRBJ2-2; D remains ambiguous. The V end was cut by 8 bases, the J end by 5 bases, with 12 bases between. The length of the CDR3 is 12 residues. In germline, CDR1 is GTSNPN, CDR2 SVGIG (reference sequence).

The table lists this clonotype with a few counts. CDR3 protein: CSVELGTTDTQYF. DNA of the CDR3: TGCAGCGTTGAACTGGGGACCACAGATACGCAGTATTTT. The chain employs TRBV29-1 and TRBJ2-3; TRBD1 or TRBD2 may be the D gene (5 bases each). Between the trimmed V and J ends, which lost 2 bases and 2 bases, there was a span of 8 bases. The CDR3 contains 13 residues. Per germline, CDR1 SQVTM and CDR2 ANQGSEA.

The chain has TRBV15 and TRBJ1-5; 10 bases are a match to TRBD1. The germline V gene has CDR1 LNHNV and CDR2 YYDKDF (reference sequence). There are 18 residues in the CDR3. Trimming removed 3 bases from V and 2 bases from J; junction bases left unmatched: 10. The CDR3: CATSSNFRDRGGNQPQHF. The CDR3 DNA follows: TGTGCCACCAGCAGTAATTTCCGGGACAGGGGTGGCAATCAGCCCCAGCATTTT.

This rearrangement joins TRBV9 to TRBJ2-7; 8 positions agree with TRBD2. Germline-derived CDR1 and CDR2 are SGDLS and YYNGEE. V lost 0 bases to trimming and J lost 2 bases; unmatched junction nucleotides: 4. The CDR3 is 15 residues long. As DNA, the CDR3 is TGTGCCAGCAGCGTAGAAACTAGCGGAACCTACGAGCAGTACTTC. Its translation is CASSVETSGTYEQYF. The whole variable domain, filled in from reference TRBV9 and TRBJ2-7, reads DSGVTQTPKHLITATGQRVTLRCSPRSGDLSVYWYQQSLDQGLQFLIQYYNGEERAKGNILERFSAQQFPDLHSELNLSSLELGDSALYFCASSVETSGTYEQYFGPGTRLTVT.

This clonotype turned up a few times. The chain is built from TRBV14 and TRBJ1-1; TRBD1 matches at 8 bases. V dropped 1 base and J dropped 1; count of bases not matched to a gene: 5. This CDR3 has 16 residues. The germline V gene encodes CDR1 SGHDN and CDR2 FVKESK. CDR3 nucleotide sequence: TGTGCCAGCAGCCAAGTCAGGGGGCGTGGGAACACTGAAGCTTTCTTT. Translating it yields CASSQVRGRGNTEAFF.

The chain has TRBV5-1 and TRBJ2-7; the match to TRBD1 covers 8 bases. CDR1 SGHRS and CDR2 YFSETQ come from the germline V gene. With 3 bases clipped from V and 5 bases from J, the junction kept 13 bases outside the gene matches. This CDR3 has 16 amino acids. CDR3: CASSSWAGTGDNEQYF. CDR3 bases: TGCGCCAGCAGCTCATGGGCCGGGACAGGAGATAACGAGCAGTACTTC.

This clonotype was picked up a small number of times. V is TRBV7-9 and J is TRBJ2-7; maybe TRBD1 (6 bases). Germline V gene lookup returns CDR1 SEHNR and CDR2 FQNEAQ (reference sequence). The V end lost 6 bases, the J end lost 3 bases, and 12 bases lay between the germline ends. The length of the CDR3 is 13 residues. The CDR3 nucleotides are TGTGCCAGCAGATGGACAGATAACTACGAGCAGTACTTC. It encodes CASRWTDNYEQYF.

The genes are TRBV7-3 and TRBJ2-1; D not resolved. V gave up 2 bases and J gave up 2 bases, with 10 bases separating them. This CDR3 spans 15 amino acids. Germline V lookup: CDR1 SGHTA, CDR2 FQGTGA. The CDR3: CASSLGRGTYNEQFF. In DNA form, the CDR3 reads TGTGCCAGCAGCTTAGGTCGCGGAACCTACAATGAGCAGTTCTTC.

A few counts support this clonotype. The rearrangement uses TRBV20-1 and TRBJ2-1, with 9 bases fitting TRBD2. Germline loops: CDR1 DFQATT, CDR2 SNEGSKA (reference sequence). The V gene end was trimmed by 0 bases and the J gene end by 8 bases; junction bases not matched to a gene: 14. The CDR3 runs 17 residues. The DNA for the CDR3 is TGCAGTGCTAGAGAGATAGAAGTTGCGGGAGGGCCCTATGAGCAGTTCTTC. Translation gives CSAREIEVAGGPYEQFF.

The J gene is TRBJ1-1, the V gene TRBV27; no clear D gene. The CDR3 is 13 amino acids. Trimming cost V 2 bases and J 1 base, with 5 bases left between them. The germline V gene encodes CDR1 MNHEY and CDR2 SMNVEV (reference sequence). The CDR3 spells CASSLKENTEAFF. The DNA of the CDR3 is TGTGCCAGCAGTTTAAAGGAGAACACTGAAGCTTTCTTT.

This clonotype has a handful of counts. The chain recombines TRBV2 with TRBJ1-2, with 7 bases that match TRBD1. CDR3 length: 16 amino acids. V gave up 1 base and J gave up 2 bases; unmatched junction bases: 7. From germline, CDR1 is SNHLY and CDR2 FYNNEI. CDR3 bases: TGTGCCAGCAGTGAAGTTTCTTGGGACAGCAACTATGGCTACACCTTC. It encodes CASSEVSWDSNYGYTF.

The rearrangement joins TRBV27 to TRBJ2-6; TRBD1 might be the D (5 bases). Germline V gives CDR1 MNHEY, CDR2 SMNVEV (reference sequence). V lost 6 bases, J lost 0 bases, and 9 bases lay in between. CDR3 length: 15 amino acids. The CDR3 loop reads CASSDRDSGANVLTF. The CDR3 region has the DNA TGTGCCAGCAGCGACAGAGACTCTGGGGCCAACGTCCTGACTTTC.

This clonotype was observed a few times. The chain combines TRBV20-1 with TRBJ2-5, with D perhaps matching TRBD1 (6 bases). Trimming shortened V by 0 bases and J by 9 bases, and 11 bases separated the two germline ends. This CDR3 comprises 12 residues. The germline CDR1 and CDR2 sequences are DFQATT and SNEGSKA (reference sequence). This chain's CDR3 is CSARDESGAQYF. CDR3 sequence (DNA): TGCAGTGCTAGAGACGAATCAGGGGCCCAGTACTTC.

There are a few counts of this clonotype. This CDR3 is CAWNTPGELFF. The CDR3 DNA is TGTGCCTGGAATACCCCCGGGGAGCTGTTTTTT. The chain carries TRBV30 and TRBJ2-2, with unresolved D. CDR3 length: 11 residues. Germline loops: CDR1 GTSNPN, CDR2 SVGIG (reference sequence). V gave up 4 bases and J gave up 6 bases, with 6 bases separating them.

This clonotype was found many times. The chain links TRBV5-1 to TRBJ2-2; D remains ambiguous. The V end lost 4 bases, the J end lost 3 bases, and 4 bases lay between the germline ends. This CDR3 is built from 12 residues. CDR1 SGHRS and CDR2 YFSETQ come from the germline V gene. The CDR3 DNA sequence: TGCGCCAGCAGCCTAGACACCGGGGAGCTGTTTTTT. Translated, it gives CASSLDTGELFF.

A few counts support this clonotype. The rearrangement joins TRBV14 to TRBJ2-5, with 7 bases lining up with TRBD1. CDR1 SGHDN and CDR2 FVKESK come from the germline V gene. V was clipped by 2 bases and J by 4 bases; unmatched bases: 4. The CDR3 has 14 amino acids. The DNA of the CDR3 is TGTGCCAGCAGCCAACGACAGGGTCTAGAGACCCAGTACTTC. It specifies CASSQRQGLETQYF.

This rearrangement joins TRBV9 to TRBJ2-7; 10 bases are a match to TRBD1. CDR1 is SGDLS and CDR2 is YYNGEE in the germline V gene. The V segment lost 4 bases and the J segment 1 base; nucleotides outside the gene matches: 8. The CDR3 is 16 residues long. The CDR3 sequence: CASSPGGDRGSYEQYF. The CDR3 DNA reads as TGTGCCAGCAGCCCAGGGGGGGACAGGGGTTCCTACGAGCAGTACTTC.

The table lists this clonotype with many counts. The junction and the germline gene differ at one end; a read error may be behind it. This CDR3 reads CASSLWGSGANVLTF. The CDR3 DNA follows: TGTGCCAGCAGCTTATGGGGCTCTGGGGCCAACGTCCTGACTTTC. V is TRBV27 and J is TRBJ2-6, with D hard to call. The CDR3 loop spans 15 amino acids. Germline CDR1 is MNHEY and CDR2 is SMNVEV (reference sequence).